This T cell receptor (beta chain) was obtained from a study of blood T cell repertoires in COVID-19. Across the whole study: Samples of COVID-19 (acute and convalescent) were obtained from the United States, Italy and Spain. The cDNA or gDNA used as material had been derived from T cells, B-cell-depleted T cells, or PBMCs.

The CDR3 runs to 15 residues. Deletions cut 6 bases from V and 3 bases from J, with 18 bases between. Germline CDR1 is MDHEN and CDR2 is SYDVKM. Original methodology: Amplified reference gene primers provided the basis for estimating nucleated cell counts. Profiling relied on immunoSEQ multiplex PCR, and the TCRdb table lists in-frame clones only, not all of them. V, J and clone size reflect that table, while D and trimming were determined from the DNA. The table includes some 240,000 clones, approximately 88% detected once. Followed longitudinally, the Seattle patients had been enrolled during active infection.

Sample: peripheral blood. This TCR was recovered from a woman aged 70-85 years with COVID-19, enrolled during active disease. V is TRBV28 and J is TRBJ2-7, with a tentative D call TRBD1 (5 bases). CDR3 DNA sequence: TGTGCCAGCAGCCGCGGACAAGGGCCTTACTACGAGCAGTACTTC. This gives the protein CASSRGQGPYYEQYF.